One T cell receptor (beta chain) is described in this entry. No antigen is known for it. This sample was taken from a study of cytomegalovirus exposure and HLA in healthy donors. The study's findings and limits: Sequence variants that were highly shared formed a cluster that was likely a sequencing artifact. An analysis that came later showed most CMV-associated TCR beta chains appearing HLA-restricted.

The germline V gene encodes CDR1 SGHRS and CDR2 YFSETQ. CDR3 length: 16 residues. The J segment lost 7 bases and the V segment lost 2 bases, leaving 9 bases of the junction unmatched. PCR primers comprised 60 Vbeta and 13 Jbeta primers. Sequencing used immunoSEQ multiplex PCR; TCRdb keeps in-frame clones, though not all of them. The top ten clones hold roughly 1.4% of a sample with some 200,000 clones, roughly 9.4% of them seen once. Sequencing was carried out using PBMCs. The receptor's source is a woman aged 30 to 39 in good health and CMV-seropositive. The J gene is TRBJ2-1, the V gene TRBV5-1; 10 bases are shared with TRBD2. The CDR3 reads CASSFRLAGTHNEQFF. The CDR3 nucleotides are TGCGCCAGCAGCTTTCGACTAGCGGGTACGCATAATGAGCAGTTCTTC.